The T cell receptor beta chain under discussion was sequenced for a study of lymphopenia after photon versus proton radiotherapy. Method: immunoSEQ multiplex PCR; TCRdb's copy keeps in-frame clones and lacks some. The repertoire consists of fewer than 40,000 clones, with approximately 95% occurring once and the leading ten covering roughly 0.78%. As regards this clone: Its matching antigen is unknown.

Notes on the study in general: Better survival with proton therapy was suggested as possible, not demonstrated.

The germline CDR1 and CDR2 sequences are MNHEY and SVGAGI. The CDR3 sequence is 15 residues long. V lost 2 bases, J lost 2 bases, and 12 bases lay in between. The chain combines TRBV6-5 with TRBJ1-2; D is unresolved. The TCR comes from a woman between 45 and 60 years old with cholangiocarcinoma. The sample consisted of peripheral blood, taken from a patient treated with photon-based radiotherapy. The CDR3 bases are TGTGCCAGCAGTTACGCGGGCACCAAGAACTATGGCTACACCTTC. It translates to CASSYAGTKNYGYTF.